The 15 T cell receptor beta chains listed next were all sequenced from one sample in a study of cytomegalovirus exposure and HLA in healthy donors. Libraries were prepared by immunoSEQ multiplex PCR; TCRdb keeps only in-frame clonotypes and omits some of them. This sample has 200,000 to 250,000 clones, with approximately 88% found just once. Sequenced material: PBMCs. The origin of the receptors is a woman in her thirties in good health and CMV-seropositive.

This chain joins TRBV6-5 and TRBJ2-1, with a possible D match to TRBD1 (6 bases). The CDR3 runs 12 residues. CDR1 MNHEY and CDR2 SVGAGI come from the germline V gene. The V end lost 3 bases, the J end lost 10 bases, and 10 bases lay between the germline ends. CDR3 amino acids: CASSYNRVEQFF. The CDR3 region has the DNA TGTGCCAGCAGTTATAACAGGGTGGAGCAGTTCTTC.

The rearrangement links TRBV5-1 to TRBJ2-4; D is unresolved. The CDR3 length is 14 residues. The germline V gene encodes CDR1 SGHRS and CDR2 YFSETQ. V was shortened by 0 bases and J by 2 bases, with 6 bases between the two germline ends. The CDR3 is CASSLVASKNIQYF. The CDR3 DNA follows: TGCGCCAGCAGCTTGGTCGCGTCCAAAAACATTCAGTACTTC.

The gene calls are TRBV4-1 and TRBJ1-3, with D tentatively TRBD1 (6 bases). The CDR3 covers 18 residues. Germline CDR1 reads MGHRA; CDR2 reads YSYEKL. Deletions cut 4 bases from V and 3 bases from J, with 22 bases between. The CDR3 DNA is TGCGCCAGCAGCCCAGCTTTTACAGGGTCCTCCTTTGGAAACACCATATATTTT. Translated, it gives CASSPAFTGSSFGNTIYF.

A remark on this clone: An end of the junction differs from the germline gene, which may be a read error. The CDR3 reads CASSLEGPTDTQYF. DNA for the CDR3: TGTGCTAGCAGCTTGGAGGGCCCCACAGATACGCAGTATTTT. The chain carries TRBV7-7 and TRBJ2-3; D might be TRBD2 (6 bases). The germline gives CDR1 SSHAT, CDR2 FNYEAQ (reference sequence). This CDR3 is built from 14 residues. The complete variable domain, with remaining parts taken from reference TRBV7-7 and TRBJ2-3, reads GAGVSQSPRYKVTKRGQDVTLRCDPISSHATLYWYQQALGQGPEFLTYFNYEAQPDKSGLPSDRFSAERPEGSISTLTIQRTEQRDSAMYRCASSLEGPTDTQYFGPGTRLTVL.

In its sample, this clone was seen a few times. The rearrangement joins TRBV27 to TRBJ2-6; no firm D call. The CDR3 contains 16 residues. Trimming removed 0 bases from V and 2 bases from J, with 8 bases in between. Germline assignment: CDR1 MNHEY and CDR2 SMNVEV (reference sequence). The CDR3 protein is CASSLSVATGANVLTF. Written as DNA, the CDR3 is TGTGCCAGCAGTTTATCGGTGGCTACTGGGGCCAACGTCCTGACTTTC. Variable domain in full (rest from reference TRBV27 and TRBJ2-6): EAQVTQNPRYLITVTGKKLTVTCSQNMNHEYMSWYRQDPGLGLRQIYYSMNVEVTDKGDVPEGYKVSRKEKRNFPLILESPSPNQTSLYFCASSLSVATGANVLTFGAGSRLTVL.

This sequence joins TRBV7-9 and TRBJ2-1; unclear D gene. Trimming left V 1 base short and J 3 bases short, with 10 bases between. This CDR3 is 15 amino acids long. Germline-derived CDR1 and CDR2 are SEHNR and FQNEAQ (reference sequence). CDR3: CASSLGTLLYNEQFF. CDR3 DNA sequence: TGTGCCAGCAGCTTAGGGACCCTACTCTACAATGAGCAGTTCTTC.

The chain couples TRBV30 to TRBJ1-1; unclear D gene. V was pared by 5 bases and J by 0 bases, with 13 bases between. Germline V gives CDR1 GTSNPN, CDR2 SVGIG (reference sequence). The CDR3 consists of 14 residues. The CDR3 coding sequence is TGTGCCTGGGCCTCCCCGACGGTGAACACTGAAGCTTTCTTT. Its translation is CAWASPTVNTEAFF.

The CDR3 region has the DNA TGTGCCAGCAGTCTCACGCGACAGGGGGCCGTTTACAATGAGCAGTTCTTC. Translation gives CASSLTRQGAVYNEQFF. V gene TRBV27 combines with J gene TRBJ2-1, with 10 bases fitting TRBD1. Germline assignment: CDR1 MNHEY and CDR2 SMNVEV (reference sequence). V was clipped by 5 bases and J by 4 bases; unmatched bases: 11. The CDR3 is 17 amino acids.

The chain links TRBV7-8 to TRBJ2-4, with a weak D call TRBD2 (5 bases). This CDR3 has 18 amino acids. V was shortened by 5 bases and J by 0 bases, with 20 bases between the two germline ends. Germline assignment: CDR1 SGHVS and CDR2 FQNEAQ. The DNA for the CDR3 is TGTGCCAGCAGCCCGGGATCAGTCGCACAACTAGCCAAAAACATTCAGTACTTC. It encodes CASSPGSVAQLAKNIQYF.

For the CDR3, the DNA is TGTGCCATCCTCGGAGAAAGACAGGGGGACAGCTATGGCTACACCTTC. Its protein is CAILGERQGDSYGYTF. The chain employs TRBV6-6 and TRBJ1-2, with 9 positions matching TRBD1. Losses at the gene ends were 10 bases for V and 4 bases for J; bases not matched to a gene: 16. CDR1 is MNHNY and CDR2 is SVGAGI in the germline V gene (reference sequence). The CDR3 is 16 amino acids.

CDR3 in DNA: TGTGCCAGCAGTGAATTTGCGGCTCTTGGGGGGACCCAGTACTTC. Protein sequence: CASSEFAALGGTQYF. This chain connects TRBV6-1 to TRBJ2-5, with D perhaps matching TRBD1 or TRBD2 (5 bases each). Deletions cut 2 bases from V and 7 bases from J, with 17 bases between. Looked up from germline, CDR1 is MNHNS and CDR2 is SASEGT. The CDR3 covers 15 residues.

Worth noting for this clone: Relative to the germline gene, one junction end is altered; a read error may explain this. The J gene is TRBJ2-1, the V gene TRBV7-7; weak D call: TRBD2 (6 bases). This CDR3 contains 15 residues. The germline V gene has CDR1 SSHAT and CDR2 FNYEAQ (reference sequence). This chain's CDR3 is CASSATPEGLSEQFF. The CDR3 nucleotides read TGTGCTAGCAGCGCCACCCCGGAGGGCCTTAGTGAGCAGTTCTTC.

V is TRBV29-1 and J is TRBJ1-1; D gene ambiguous. CDR1 SQVTM and CDR2 ANQGSEA come from the germline V gene. Trimming took off 3 bases at V and 1 base at J, with 12 bases between the two ends. The CDR3 length is 14 residues. The CDR3 protein is CSVDSDVTNTEAFF. DNA of the CDR3: TGCAGCGTTGATTCGGACGTGACGAACACTGAAGCTTTCTTT.

This chain uses TRBV4-2 with TRBJ1-5; 12 nucleotides agree with TRBD1. The germline gives CDR1 LGHNA, CDR2 YNFKEQ. V was pared by 4 bases and J by 6 bases, with 7 bases of the junction left unmatched. The CDR3 is 16 residues long. The CDR3 spells CASSPGTGGAVQPQHF. CDR3 coding DNA: TGTGCCAGCAGCCCGGGGACAGGGGGCGCGGTTCAGCCCCAGCATTTT.

This chain links TRBV30 with TRBJ1-3; D remains unclear. CDR1 and CDR2 from the germline V gene are GTSNPN and SVGIG (reference sequence). The CDR3 runs 13 residues. The germline V and J ends were trimmed by 1 base and 0 bases, with 4 bases remaining between them. CDR3 sequence reads: CAWSAYSGNTIYF. Here the CDR3 DNA reads TGTGCCTGGAGTGCGTACTCTGGAAACACCATATATTTT.